This T cell receptor beta chain came from a study of blood T cells in healthy people across ages. Study-level findings and limits: Strong correlation linked observed beta diversity and percent naive T cells. CMV status of donors was not determined, possibly confounding expanded clonotype changes. Older individuals had lower TCR beta diversity per million T cells (the decline was roughly linear).

From germline, CDR1 is KGHDR and CDR2 SFDVKD. The ends lost 4 bases at V and 3 bases at J; junction bases unmatched: 8. This CDR3 comprises 16 residues. Each donor supplied 8 to 10 milliliters of peripheral blood. This clonotype appeared a few times. Its target is not known. The use of a sample-barcoded 5' primer and a J-beta primer mix characterized a second PCR of roughly 6 to 12 cycles. MiXCR, run by TCRdb on the 5' RACE reads, gives a single entry per CDR3 protein. The sample lists 850,000 to 1,000,000 distinct CDR3 sequences, around 48% occurring once. The source of this sequence is a man younger than 40 in good health. The rearrangement links TRBV24-1 to TRBJ2-3; 8 positions match TRBD2. Material for sequencing was blood. This CDR3 is CATSDLLAGGTDTQYF. CDR3 bases: TGTGCCACCAGTGACCTCCTAGCGGGTGGGACAGATACGCAGTATTTT.